This T cell receptor (beta chain) emerged from a study of shared clonotypes between healthy human individuals (dated by TCRdb to 2020 to 2021). Regarding the research as a whole: The cohort included three men and a couple of women between 18 and 49 years of age. For each donor, CD4 naive and CD4 memory were each run on three plates, CD8 naive on two plates, and CD8 memory on one plate. To estimate repertoire size and how much clonotypes are shared between individuals, the study performed deep sequencing of blood TCR repertoires from about five healthy adults. To increase sequencing depth and limit assay-specific biases, TCR repertoire library preparation and sequencing were carried out by different laboratories using diverse techniques. Leukapheresis yielded between about 0.9 and 10 billion PBMCs per donor. Results the study describes overall, beyond this receptor: Sharing across several donors was observed for approximately 4.6% of naive CD4, about 4% of naive CD8, around 2.5% of memory CD4, and about 0.39% of memory CD8 clonotypes. Sampling was restricted to blood, and TCR repertoires in tissues likely differ from the TCR repertoires found in blood. Larger estimated clonotype richness was generally found for naive subsets than for memory subsets. Even with the large sequencing depth, rarefaction of the sorted-subset datasets indicated that sequencing was incomplete. Pairwise subsampling led to the expectation that sequencing depth would affect the degree of clonotype sharing among donors. Because the study included a small number of donors, the genetic and exposure-history diversity represented was limited. Compared with non-shared clonotypes, clonotypes shared by all four sorted-subset donors had higher generation probabilities.

Donors were healthy HIV-negative adults with no recently reported acute infections or vaccinations. Every donor was a Caucasian adult residing in Nashville, Tennessee, USA. CD4+ T cells were enriched by magnetic negative selection; naive cells were then positively selected on CD45RA, and the negative fraction formed the memory subset. After blood collection by leukapheresis, PBMCs were isolated using Ficoll-Histopaque density gradient centrifugation and then cryopreserved in the vapor phase of liquid nitrogen. Analytical flow cytometry was used to check the purity and quantity of every magnetically sorted T cell population. Genomic DNA was isolated from every sorted fraction and measured by UV absorbance on a Nanodrop 2000c. This clone was detected only once. The specificity of this receptor is unknown. Base qualities are not recorded, but no much larger clone differs from it by a single base. Trimming takes 1 base from V and 4 bases from J, and the germline ends sit 16 bases apart. The germline V gene provides CDR1 SNHLY and CDR2 FYNNEI. The CDR3 sequence holds 17 residues, the cysteine and phenylalanine included. The DNA shown is the 51-base CDR3, in frame from base 1.

Using the deep immunoSEQ assay, multiplex PCR amplified TCR CDR3 regions from genomic DNA. Extracted genomic DNA from each cell subset was spread evenly across all wells of several immunoSEQ 96-well plates, with each plate serving as a replicate. For sorted subsets, each replicate PCR was loaded with around 220 ng genomic DNA, equivalent to roughly 30,000 T cell genomes. The purified libraries were quantified using a Qubit 3.0 fluorometer, sized with a Bioanalyzer 2100, and then quantified again using the KAPA Library Quantification kit. Every immunoSEQ 96-well plate was sequenced on a dedicated single-read 150-cycle Illumina NextSeq 550 flow cell. The source study handled its data this way. Because only junctional sequences without quality scores were contained in the immunoSEQ output, filtering matching that applied to full-length reads could not be performed. Sequences were annotated with PyIR, a Python wrapper for IgBLAST v1.9, and V/J genes and CDR3 were assigned using IMGT germline references. Reads with weak V/J assignments (E-value above 1e-6), missing CDR3, stop codons, out-of-frame junctions, or ambiguous translated residues were removed. V3J clonotypes were defined as sequences sharing an identical inferred V gene, J gene, and CDR3 amino acid sequence. Percentage overlap between repertoires was computed as shared unique clonotypes divided by the size of the smaller repertoire. Three approaches were used to assess repertoire richness: RTK rarefaction, the Chao1 estimator, and Recon v2.1 estimates of unobserved clonotypes. Generation probabilities for all TCRbeta clonotypes obtained by the gDNA method from a few donors were computed using OLGA. This immuneACCESS table, as held by TCRdb, lists in-frame sequences with V and J called but not all clones. Of the missing ones, under half trace to an unresolved V gene in checked studies; the others have no known cause. V, J and clone size are those of that table, while D and trimming were read from the DNA. The sample table contains a few hundred thousand clones; only one count was recorded for roughly 97% of them. Approximately 0.057% of the sample belongs to the ten largest clones.

The receptor comes from a woman aged 25 to 39 in good health. Recombination linked TRBV2 to TRBJ2-2, and perhaps TRBD1 as D gene, on 5 matching bases. Source material: naive CD4+ T cells sorted from blood. This specimen's cell subset or site label, per the study, means: CD45RA+ positively selected. The CDR3 region: CASSEVWARRGTGELFF. The DNA sequence is given as TGTGCCAGCAGTGAAGTTTGGGCTAGAAGGGGCACCGGGGAGCTGTTTTTT.